The entry below describes one T cell receptor beta chain. This CDR3 region has 16 residues. V lost 4 bases and J 7 bases, leaving 20 bases between the germline ends. The germline V gene has CDR1 SGDLS and CDR2 YYNGEE. These data belong to a study of blood T cell repertoires in COVID-19. TCRdb's copy holds only in-frame clones and misses some; the assay was immunoSEQ multiplex PCR. The sample carries some 130,000 clones, over 80% recorded once. The genes are TRBV9 and TRBJ2-2; the D gene is possibly TRBD2 (7 bases). The TCR sequence derives from a man over 45 with active COVID-19. Sequenced sample: peripheral blood. CDR3 DNA: TGTGCCAGCAGCCCTACGGCGGGGGCCGGAGGCGGGGAGCTGTTTTTT. Encoded protein: CASSPTAGAGGGELFF.